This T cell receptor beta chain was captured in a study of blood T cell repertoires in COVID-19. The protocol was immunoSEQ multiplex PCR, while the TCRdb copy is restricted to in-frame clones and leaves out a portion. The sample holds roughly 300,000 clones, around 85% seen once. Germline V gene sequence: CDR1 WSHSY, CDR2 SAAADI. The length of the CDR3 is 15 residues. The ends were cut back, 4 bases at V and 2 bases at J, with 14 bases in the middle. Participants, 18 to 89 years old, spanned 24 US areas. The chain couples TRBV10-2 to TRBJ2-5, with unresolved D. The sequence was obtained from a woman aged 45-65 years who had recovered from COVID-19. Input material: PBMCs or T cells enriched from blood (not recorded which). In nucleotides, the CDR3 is TGCGCCAGCAGTGTGGCCAGCAGGCTTCAAGAGACCCAGTACTTC. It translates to CASSVASRLQETQYF.